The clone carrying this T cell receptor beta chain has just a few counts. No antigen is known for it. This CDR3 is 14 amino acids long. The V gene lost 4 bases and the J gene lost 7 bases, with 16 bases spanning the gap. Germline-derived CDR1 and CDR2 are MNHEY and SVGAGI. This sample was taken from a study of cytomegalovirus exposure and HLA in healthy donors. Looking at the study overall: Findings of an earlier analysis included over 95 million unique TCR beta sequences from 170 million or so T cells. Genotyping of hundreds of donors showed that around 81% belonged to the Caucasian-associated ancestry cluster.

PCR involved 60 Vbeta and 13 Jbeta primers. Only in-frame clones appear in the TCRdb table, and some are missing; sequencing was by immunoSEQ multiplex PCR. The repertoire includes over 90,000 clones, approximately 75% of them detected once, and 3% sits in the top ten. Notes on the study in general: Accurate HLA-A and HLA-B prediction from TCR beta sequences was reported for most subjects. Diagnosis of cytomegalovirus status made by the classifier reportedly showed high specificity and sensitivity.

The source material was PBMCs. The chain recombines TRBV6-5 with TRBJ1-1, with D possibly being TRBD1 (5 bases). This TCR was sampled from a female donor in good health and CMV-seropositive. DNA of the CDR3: TGTGCCAGCAGTTTAGTTGGGGGGAGAAATGAAGCTTTCTTT. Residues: CASSLVGGRNEAFF.